This TCR beta chain emerged from a study of cytomegalovirus exposure and HLA in healthy donors. Study-wide context: In terms of ancestry, the Caucasian-associated cluster contained roughly four fifths of the roughly 400 genotyped donors.

A multiplex PCR was run with 60 Vbeta primers and 13 Jbeta primers. The assay was immunoSEQ multiplex PCR, and TCRdb's table has in-frame clones only and misses some. The repertoire includes fewer than 200,000 clones, about 80% of them detected once, and 0.69% sits in the top ten. This clone turned up a few times. What it recognizes is unknown. CDR1 SEHNR and CDR2 FQNEAQ come from the germline V gene (reference sequence). This CDR3 is 14 amino acids long. The V gene end was trimmed by 5 bases and the J gene end by 4 bases; junction bases not matched to a gene: 7. Findings and limits, study-wide: A later analysis reportedly found that, within productive TCRs, an Asian-associated ancestry cluster had fewer N-insertions than the mean observed across the roughly 690 donors.

The source is a woman between 40 and 55 years old in good health and CMV-seronegative. Sequencing was done on a sample of PBMCs. The chain recombines TRBV7-9 with TRBJ1-1; the match to TRBD1 covers 7 bases. CDR3 sequence reads: CASSPSTGFTEAFF. Written as DNA, the CDR3 is TGTGCCAGCAGCCCCTCGACAGGGTTCACTGAAGCTTTCTTT.